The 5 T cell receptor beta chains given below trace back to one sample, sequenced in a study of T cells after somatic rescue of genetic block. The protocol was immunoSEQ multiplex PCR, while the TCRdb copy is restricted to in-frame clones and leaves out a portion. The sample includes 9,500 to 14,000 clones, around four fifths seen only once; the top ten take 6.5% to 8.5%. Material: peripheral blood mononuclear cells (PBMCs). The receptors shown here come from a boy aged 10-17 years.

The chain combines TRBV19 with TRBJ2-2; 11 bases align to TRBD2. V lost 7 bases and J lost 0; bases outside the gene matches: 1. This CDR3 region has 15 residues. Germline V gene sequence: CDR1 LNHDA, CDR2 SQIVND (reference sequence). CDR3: CASKGLAANTGELFF. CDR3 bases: TGTGCCAGTAAGGGACTAGCGGCGAACACCGGGGAGCTGTTTTTT.

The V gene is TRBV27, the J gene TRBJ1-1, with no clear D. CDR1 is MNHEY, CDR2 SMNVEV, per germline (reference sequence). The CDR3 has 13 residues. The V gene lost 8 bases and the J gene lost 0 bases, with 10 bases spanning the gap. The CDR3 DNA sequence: TGTGCCAGCCCCGGCCCAATGAACACTGAAGCTTTCTTT. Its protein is CASPGPMNTEAFF.

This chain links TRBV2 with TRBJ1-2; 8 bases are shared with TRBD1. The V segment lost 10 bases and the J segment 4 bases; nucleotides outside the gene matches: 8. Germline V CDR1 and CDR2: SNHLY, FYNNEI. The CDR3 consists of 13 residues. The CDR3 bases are TGTGCCACCCTACAGGGGGTCGGCTATGGCTACACCTTC. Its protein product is CATLQGVGYGYTF.

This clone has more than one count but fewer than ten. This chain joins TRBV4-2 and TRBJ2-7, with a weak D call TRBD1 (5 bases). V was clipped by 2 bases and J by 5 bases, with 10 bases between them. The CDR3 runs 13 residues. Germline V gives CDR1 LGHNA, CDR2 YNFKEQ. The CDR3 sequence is CASSQYRGNEQYF. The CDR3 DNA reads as TGTGCCAGCAGCCAATATAGGGGCAACGAGCAGTACTTC.

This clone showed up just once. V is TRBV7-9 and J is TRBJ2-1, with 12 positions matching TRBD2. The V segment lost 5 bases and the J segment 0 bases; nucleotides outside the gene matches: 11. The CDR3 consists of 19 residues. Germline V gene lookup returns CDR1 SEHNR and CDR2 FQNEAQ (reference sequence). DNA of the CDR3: TGTGCCAGCAGCAGTCCCGGGACTAGCGGGCCCAGCTCCTACAATGAGCAGTTCTTC. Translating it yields CASSSPGTSGPSSYNEQFF. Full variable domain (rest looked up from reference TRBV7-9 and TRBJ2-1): DTGVSQNPRHKITKRGQNVTFRCDPISEHNRLYWYRQTLGQGPEFLTYFQNEAQLEKSRLLSDRFSAERPKGSFSTLEIQRTEQGDSAMYLCASSSPGTSGPSSYNEQFFGPGTRLTVL.